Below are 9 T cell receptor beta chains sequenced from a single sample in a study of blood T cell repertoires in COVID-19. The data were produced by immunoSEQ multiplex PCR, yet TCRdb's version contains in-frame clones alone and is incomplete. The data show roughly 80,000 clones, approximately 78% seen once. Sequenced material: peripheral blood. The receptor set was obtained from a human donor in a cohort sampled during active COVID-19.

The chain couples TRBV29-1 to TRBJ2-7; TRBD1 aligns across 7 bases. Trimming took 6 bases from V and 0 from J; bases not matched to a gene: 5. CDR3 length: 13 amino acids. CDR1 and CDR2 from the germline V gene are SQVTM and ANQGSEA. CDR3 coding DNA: TGCAGCGTCAGGACAGGCAACTCCTACGAGCAGTACTTC. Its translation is CSVRTGNSYEQYF.

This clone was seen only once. CDR3 nucleotides: TGCGCCAGCAGCTTGCCGGCGGCCAGCTCCTACAATGAGCAGTTCTTC. This encodes CASSLPAASSYNEQFF. The V and J genes are TRBV5-1 and TRBJ2-1, with no clear D. V was trimmed by 1 base and J by 0 bases, leaving 11 bases between them. Germline V CDR1 and CDR2: SGHRS, YFSETQ. The CDR3 length is 16 residues.

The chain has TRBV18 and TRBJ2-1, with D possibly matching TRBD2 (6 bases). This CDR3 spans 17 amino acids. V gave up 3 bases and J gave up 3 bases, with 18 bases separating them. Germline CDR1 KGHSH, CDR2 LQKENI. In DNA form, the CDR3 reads TGTGCCAGCTCACCCCCGTGGGCGCGGGATAACTACAATGAGCAGTTCTTC. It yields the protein CASSPPWARDNYNEQFF.

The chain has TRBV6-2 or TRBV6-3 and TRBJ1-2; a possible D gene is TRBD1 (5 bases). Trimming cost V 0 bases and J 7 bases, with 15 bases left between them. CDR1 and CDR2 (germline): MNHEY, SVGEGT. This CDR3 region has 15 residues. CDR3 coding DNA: TGTGCCAGCAGTTACTCGACAGCCGCGGTCTTTGGCTACACCTTC. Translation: CASSYSTAAVFGYTF.

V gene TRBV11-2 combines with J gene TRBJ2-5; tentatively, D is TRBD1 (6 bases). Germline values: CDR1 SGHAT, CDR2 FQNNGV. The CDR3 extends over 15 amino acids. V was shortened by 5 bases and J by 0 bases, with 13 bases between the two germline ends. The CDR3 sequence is CASSPGAPYQETQYF. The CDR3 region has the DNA TGTGCCAGCAGCCCAGGGGCCCCGTACCAAGAGACCCAGTACTTC.

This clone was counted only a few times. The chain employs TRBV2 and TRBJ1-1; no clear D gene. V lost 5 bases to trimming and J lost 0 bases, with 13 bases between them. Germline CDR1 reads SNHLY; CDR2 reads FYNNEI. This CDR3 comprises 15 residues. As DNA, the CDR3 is TGTGCCAGCAGTATTACGAGGAGCATGAACACTGAAGCTTTCTTT. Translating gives CASSITRSMNTEAFF.

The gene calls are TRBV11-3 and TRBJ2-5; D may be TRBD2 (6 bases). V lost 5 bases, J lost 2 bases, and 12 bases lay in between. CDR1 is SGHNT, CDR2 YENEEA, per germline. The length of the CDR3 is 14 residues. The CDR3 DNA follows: TGTGCCAGCAGCCCCGGGGGTATACAAGAGACCCAGTACTTC. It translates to CASSPGGIQETQYF.

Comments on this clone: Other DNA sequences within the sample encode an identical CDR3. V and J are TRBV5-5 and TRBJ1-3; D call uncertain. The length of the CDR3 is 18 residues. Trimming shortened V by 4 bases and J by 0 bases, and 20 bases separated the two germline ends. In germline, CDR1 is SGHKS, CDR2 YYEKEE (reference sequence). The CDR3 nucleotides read TGTGCCAGCAGCCCATCGCCAGGTGTCGAGAGCTCTGGAAACACCATATATTTT. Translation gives CASSPSPGVESSGNTIYF.

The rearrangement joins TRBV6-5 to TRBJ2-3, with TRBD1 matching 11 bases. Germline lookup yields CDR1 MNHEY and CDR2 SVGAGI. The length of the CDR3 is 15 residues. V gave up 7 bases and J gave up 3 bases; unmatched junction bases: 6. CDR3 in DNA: TGTGCCAGCATGTGGACAGGGGGCGTGACAGATACGCAGTATTTT. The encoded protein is CASMWTGGVTDTQYF.